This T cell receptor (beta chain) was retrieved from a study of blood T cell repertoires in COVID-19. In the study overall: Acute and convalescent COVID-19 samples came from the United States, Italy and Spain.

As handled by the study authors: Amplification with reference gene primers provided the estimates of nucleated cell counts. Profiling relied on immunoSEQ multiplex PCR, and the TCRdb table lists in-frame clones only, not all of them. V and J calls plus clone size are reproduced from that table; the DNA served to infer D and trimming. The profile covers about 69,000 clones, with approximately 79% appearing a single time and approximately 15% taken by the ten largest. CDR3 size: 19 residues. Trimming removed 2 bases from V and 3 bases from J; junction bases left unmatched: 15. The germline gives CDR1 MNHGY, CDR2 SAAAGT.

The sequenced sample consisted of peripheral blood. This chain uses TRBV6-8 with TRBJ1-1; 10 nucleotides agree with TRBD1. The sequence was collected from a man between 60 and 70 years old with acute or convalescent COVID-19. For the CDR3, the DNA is TGTGCCAGCAGTTACCTGTTAGAGTGGGACAGGGGATATGACACTGAAGCTTTCTTT. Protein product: CASSYLLEWDRGYDTEAFF.